These T cell receptor beta chains were read from a single sample in a study of T-cell reconstitution after alpha-beta-depleted transplantation in children. TCRdb re-derived calls from the PCR reads in MiXCR, one entry per CDR3 protein. The top ten hold about 2.3% of the sample, which has around 480,000 distinct CDR3 sequences, approximately 32% seen once. Sequenced material: PBMCs from the stem cell graft donor, taken from the stem cell graft. These receptors originate from a human donor who donated a stem cell graft to a child with aplastic anemia. CDR3s include the opening cysteine and the closing phenylalanine or tryptophan. A D gene is named only where the DNA matches it firmly. Only part of the rows carry a size: once, few, many, or a class if the clone is expanded.

J	D	V	size	DNA	CDR3
TRBJ1-3	.	TRBV5-1	few	TGCGCCAGCGCCGGAGGGGAAAGGGGAAACACCATATATTTT	CASAGGERGNTIYF
TRBJ2-3	.	TRBV20-1	many	TGCAGTGCTAAAAAAGCAGACGGGCTAAGAGATACGCAGTATTTT	CSAKKADGLRDTQYF
TRBJ2-1	.	TRBV5-1	few	TGCGCCAGCAGCCTTAGCGGCATCAATGAGCAGTTCTTC	CASSLSGINEQFF
TRBJ1-2	.	TRBV18	.	TGTGCCAGCTCAGGGGGCCTTGACTACACCTTC	CASSGGLDYTF
TRBJ1-4	.	TRBV7-8	.	TGTGCCAGCAGCTTGGGGGTTGAAAAACTGTTTTTT	CASSLGVEKLFF
TRBJ2-7	.	TRBV5-1	few	TGCGCCAGCAGCGCGGCTACAGGGCCCGAGCAGTACTTC	CASSAATGPEQYF
TRBJ2-1	.	TRBV4-3	few	TGCGCCAGCAGCCAAGATAGACTGTTTAACAATGAGCAGTTCTTC	CASSQDRLFNNEQFF
TRBJ1-5	.	TRBV6-1	.	TGTGCCAGCAGTGTTTGGCAGACCAATCAGCCCCAGCATTTT	CASSVWQTNQPQHF
TRBJ1-2	.	TRBV24-1	few	TGTGCCACCAGTGAATTTCAGGGAGGCGGCTACACCTTC	CATSEFQGGGYTF
TRBJ2-1	TRBD2	TRBV9	.	TGTGCCAGCACCGTAGCGGGAGACTACAATGAGCAGTTCTTC	CASTVAGDYNEQFF
TRBJ2-3	TRBD2	TRBV20-1	.	TGCAGTGCTAGACCGATAGCGGGAGTAGATACGCAGTATTTT	CSARPIAGVDTQYF
TRBJ1-2	.	TRBV28	once	TGTGCCAGCAGCCCCGACTTGCTTGGTCACTGCACCTTC	CASSPDLLGHCTF
TRBJ2-4	.	TRBV29-1	.	TGCAGCGTTGGCGAGGGAGACATTCAGTACTTC	CSVGEGDIQYF
TRBJ2-4	.	TRBV5-6	once	TGTGCCAGCAGCTTGGAGGCAGGGGAGGCCATTCAGTACTTC	CASSLEAGEAIQYF
TRBJ2-4	TRBD2	TRBV30	.	TGTGCCTGGAGTGCGGGAGGGAACATTCAGTACTTC	CAWSAGGNIQYF
TRBJ2-5	.	TRBV18	many	TGTGCCAGCAGCCCTCAAGAGACCCAGTACTTC	CASSPQETQYF
TRBJ1-1	.	TRBV6-2/TRBV6-3	.	TGTGCCAGCAGTTACCCCCGGGGCGACACTGAAGCTTTCTTT	CASSYPRGDTEAFF